Shown below are 13 T cell receptor beta chains from a single sample sequenced in a study of human T cells and chemical hapten exposure. Time point indicated: healthy volunteer bleed at 6 weeks. RNA extraction used unfractionated whole blood as the source of total RNA. TCRdb itself ran the RACE reads through MiXCR, one entry per CDR3 protein. Of approximately 79,000 distinct CDR3 sequences detected, approximately 8% appear once; the ten largest clones hold around 1.4%. Sample: whole blood. The source of these receptors is a male donor in good health. Some clones in this sample may be carry-over from other donors' samples.

The sample holds a few counts of this clonotype. The J gene is TRBJ2-1, the V gene TRBV24-1, with TRBD2 matching 9 bases. The ends lost 9 bases at V and 8 bases at J; junction bases unmatched: 10. The length of the CDR3 is 14 residues. Germline CDR1 is KGHDR and CDR2 is SFDVKD. The CDR3 DNA reads TGTGCCACCGCCCCAGCGGGAGGTGGGGATGAGCAGTTCTTC. Translating gives CATAPAGGGDEQFF.

The gene calls are TRBV7-9 and TRBJ2-4; D might be TRBD1 (5 bases). This CDR3 has 15 residues. Germline lookup yields CDR1 SEHNR and CDR2 FQNEAQ (reference sequence). V lost 1 base and J 0 bases, leaving 7 bases between the germline ends. CDR3 loop: CASSLGGVAKNIQYF. In nucleotides, the CDR3 is TGTGCCAGCAGCTTAGGGGGCGTAGCCAAAAACATTCAGTACTTC.

This clonotype was seen a few times. The V and J genes are TRBV3-1 and TRBJ1-2, with TRBD1 as a possible D gene (5 bases). This CDR3 spans 15 amino acids. From germline, CDR1 is LGHDT and CDR2 YNNKEL (reference sequence). V lost 4 bases to trimming and J lost 4 bases, with 16 bases between them. CDR3 sequence (DNA): TGTGCCAGCAGCCCCATATCGACAGAGAGCTATGGCTACACCTTC. Encoded protein: CASSPISTESYGYTF.

The chain recombines TRBV10-2 with TRBJ2-1; 9 nucleotides line up with TRBD2. The CDR3 extends over 15 amino acids. The germline CDR1 and CDR2 sequences are WSHSY and SAAADI. J gave up 3 bases and V 8 bases, and 8 bases lay outside the gene matches. The CDR3 is CASSSSGTNYNEQFF. Here the CDR3 DNA reads TGCGCCAGCTCTTCTAGCGGGACAAACTACAATGAGCAGTTCTTC.

J is TRBJ2-2 and V is TRBV7-2; D not certain. This CDR3 has 16 amino acids. CDR1 is SGHTA, CDR2 FQGNSA, per germline. V lost 1 base and J lost 7, with 16 bases in between. Here the CDR3 DNA reads TGTGCCAGCAGCTTAGAGGGCTCTCTGGGCGGCGGGGAGCTGTTTTTT. Protein: CASSLEGSLGGGELFF. Full variable domain (remainder filled in from reference TRBV7-2 and TRBJ2-2): GAGVSQSPSNKVTEKGKDVELRCDPISGHTALYWYRQSLGQGLEFLIYFQGNSAPDKSGLPSDRFSAERTGGSVSTLTIQRTQQEDSAVYLCASSLEGSLGGGELFFGEGSRLTVL.

The chain joins TRBV14 to TRBJ1-1; D is ambiguous. Trimming left V 5 bases short and J 11 bases short, with 15 bases between. CDR3 length: 12 residues. Germline V gene lookup returns CDR1 SGHDN and CDR2 FVKESK. CDR3 in amino acids: CASSSRPSGAFF. In nucleotides, the CDR3 is TGTGCCAGCAGCTCCCGACCGTCTGGGGCTTTCTTT. Using reference TRBV14 and TRBJ1-1 for the parts outside the CDR3, the full variable domain is EAGVTQFPSHSVIEKGQTVTLRCDPISGHDNLYWYRRVMGKEIKFLLHFVKESKQDESGMPNNRFLAERTGGTYSTLKVQPAELEDSGVYFCASSSRPSGAFFGQGTRLTVV.

This clonotype was detected many times. The chain recombines TRBV7-2 with TRBJ1-5; a weak D match, TRBD1 (6 bases). Germline assignment: CDR1 SGHTA and CDR2 FQGNSA. This CDR3 spans 15 amino acids. Trimming cost V 6 bases and J 0 bases, with 12 bases left between them. CDR3 protein: CASRKTGYSNQPQHF. The CDR3 nucleotides are TGTGCCAGCAGAAAAACAGGGTATAGCAATCAGCCCCAGCATTTT.

This clonotype was counted a few times. The chain links TRBV21-1 to TRBJ1-1; the DNA was not used to check the table's D call, TRBD1. TRBV21-1 is flagged as a pseudogene. This CDR3 contains 18 residues. The CDR3 DNA follows: TGTGCCAGCAGCCCCCGTCGGACAGGCCCGACCATGAACACTGAAGCTTTCTTT. This encodes CASSPRRTGPTMNTEAFF.

On this clonotype: A single base separates this from a much larger clone, so it may be a read error. The chain has TRBV28 and TRBJ2-5; D is uncertain. The CDR3 consists of 15 residues. CDR1 MDHEN and CDR2 SYDVKM come from the germline V gene. This CDR3 reads CASSILAGLQEIQYF. CDR3 coding DNA: TGTGCCAGCAGTATCCTTGCCGGCCTCCAAGAGATCCAGTACTTC. The variable domain in full, with the rest retrieved from reference TRBV28 and TRBJ2-5, is DVKVTQSSRYLVKRTGEKVFLECVQDMDHENMFWYRQDPGLGLRLIYFSYDVKMKEKGDIPEGYSVSREKKERFSLILESASTNQTSMYLCASSILAGLQEIQYFGPGTRLLVL.

This clonotype appeared many times. V and J are TRBV6-5 and TRBJ1-4, with 8 bases fitting TRBD1. Per germline, CDR1 MNHEY and CDR2 SVGAGI. The V gene end was trimmed by 4 bases and the J gene end by 0 bases; junction bases not matched to a gene: 7. The CDR3 is 17 residues long. The CDR3 coding sequence is TGTGCCAGCAGTTCCGGACAGGGTTTTTCAACTAATGAAAAACTGTTTTTT. This sequence encodes CASSSGQGFSTNEKLFF.

The rearrangement uses TRBV12-3 or TRBV12-4 and TRBJ1-1, with D tentatively TRBD1 (6 bases). The CDR3 is 19 amino acids. Between the trimmed V and J ends, which lost 5 bases and 1 base, there was a span of 26 bases. In DNA, the CDR3 is TGTGCCAGCAGTCCCGAAACCGGGTCCGGGGGGGGCGAGAACACTGAAGCTTTCTTT. Its translation is CASSPETGSGGGENTEAFF.

This chain connects TRBV5-6 to TRBJ2-1; 15 positions agree with TRBD2. The CDR3 has 21 residues. Germline V lookup: CDR1 SGHDT, CDR2 YYEEEE. The V segment lost 6 bases and the J segment 0 bases; nucleotides outside the gene matches: 16. CDR3 protein: CASTLSGWTSGRASSYNEQFF. The CDR3 DNA sequence: TGTGCCAGCACCCTCTCCGGGTGGACTAGCGGGAGGGCAAGCTCCTACAATGAGCAGTTCTTC.

The V call is TRBV4-3, the J call TRBJ1-2; no clear D gene. Trimming took 0 bases from V and 3 from J, leaving 11 bases between them. Germline lookup yields CDR1 LGHNA and CDR2 YSLEER. This CDR3 has 15 residues. CDR3 loop: CASSQDRAGDYGYTF. The DNA for the CDR3 is TGCGCCAGCAGCCAAGATCGGGCAGGCGACTATGGCTACACCTTC.